The next 24 T cell receptor beta chains were all read from a single sample in a study of Ad26.COV2.S vaccination and SARS-CoV-2 variants. Specified treatment: about 20 received Ad26.COV2.S at low or high dose, single or two shots; 5 received placebo; per-sample allocation not given. All samples were drawn on day 63, counting from the first vaccine or placebo injection. Using immunoSEQ multiplex PCR, the repertoire was profiled, and TCRdb retains in-frame clones only, with some absent. Among roughly 500,000 clones listed, approximately 90% were seen once. The sequences come from peripheral blood, collected in a trial of Ad26.COV2.S vaccine versus placebo. All receptors come from a person between 18 and 65 years old who received the Ad26.COV2.S COVID-19 vaccine or a placebo.

V usage is TRBV5-1 and J usage is TRBJ2-7; 13 bases agree with TRBD2. J lost 4 bases, V lost 4 bases, and 8 bases had no gene match. CDR1 is SGHRS and CDR2 is YFSETQ in the germline V gene. The CDR3 spans 16 residues. Here the CDR3 reads CASSRHWTSGSYEQYF. In nucleotides, the CDR3 is TGCGCCAGCAGCCGACATTGGACTAGCGGGAGTTACGAGCAGTACTTC.

The chain's CDR3 is CASSTLYEQYF. CDR3 nucleotides: TGTGCCAGTAGTACGCTCTACGAGCAGTACTTC. The rearrangement uses TRBV19 and TRBJ2-7; no reliable D call. Trimming took 4 bases from V and 3 from J, leaving 4 bases between them. Germline CDR1 and CDR2: LNHDA and SQIVND (reference sequence). This CDR3 is 11 amino acids long. The complete variable domain, with remaining parts taken from reference TRBV19 and TRBJ2-7, reads DGGITQSPKYLFRKEGQNVTLSCEQNLNHDAMYWYRQDPGQGLRLIYYSQIVNDFQKGDIAEGYSVSREKKESFPLTVTSAQKNPTAFYLCASSTLYEQYFGPGTRLTVT.

The chain employs TRBV5-1 and TRBJ2-5; a weak D match, TRBD2 (5 bases). The CDR3 totals 14 residues. Trimming took off 4 bases at V and 2 bases at J, with 12 bases between the two ends. Germline CDR1 SGHRS, CDR2 YFSETQ. The CDR3 is CASSRSGIQETQYF. The CDR3 DNA follows: TGCGCCAGCAGCAGATCCGGGATACAAGAGACCCAGTACTTC.

This chain connects TRBV6-5 to TRBJ2-7; 8 bases are a match to TRBD1. J gave up 0 bases and V 4 bases, and 5 bases lay outside the gene matches. CDR3 length equals 15 residues. In germline, CDR1 is MNHEY, CDR2 SVGAGI. The CDR3 spells CASSFLGTGSYEQYF. The CDR3 DNA is TGTGCCAGCAGTTTTCTCGGGACAGGCTCCTACGAGCAGTACTTC.

This chain uses TRBV19 with TRBJ2-7, with TRBD1 identical over 7 bases. The CDR3 is made up of 15 amino acids. Trimming removed 3 bases from V and 3 bases from J; junction bases left unmatched: 8. CDR1 and CDR2 (germline): LNHDA, SQIVND (reference sequence). CDR3 amino acids: CASSMPGTAIYEQYF. CDR3 in DNA: TGTGCCAGTAGTATGCCCGGGACAGCGATCTACGAGCAGTACTTC.

Regarding this clone: The sample has other DNA sequences that encode this CDR3 too. This rearrangement joins TRBV7-2 to TRBJ2-1, with D possibly matching TRBD2 (6 bases). Germline V gene sequence: CDR1 SGHTA, CDR2 FQGNSA. Trimming shortened V by 0 bases and J by 6 bases, and 9 bases separated the two germline ends. This CDR3 is built from 14 residues. CDR3 DNA sequence: TGTGCCAGCAGCTTAGCGGGGGGAGGCAATGAGCAGTTCTTC. Translated, it gives CASSLAGGGNEQFF.

As to this clone: The same CDR3 is also encoded by other DNA sequences in this sample. The rearrangement uses TRBV3-1 (or the pseudogene TRBV3-2) and TRBJ1-5, with D possibly being TRBD1 (5 bases). The CDR3 covers 14 residues. Trimming removed 1 base at V and 4 bases at J, with 8 bases between. Germline values: CDR1 LGHDT, CDR2 YNNKEL (reference sequence). The CDR3 region has the DNA TGTGCCAGCAGCCAAGGCGGGGGGAATCAGCCCCAGCATTTT. Its protein is CASSQGGGNQPQHF.

This chain joins TRBV12-3 or TRBV12-4 and TRBJ1-1; D might be TRBD1 (6 bases). The CDR3 length is 13 residues. V dropped 5 bases and J dropped 8 bases, with 15 bases sitting between them. For the CDR3, the DNA is TGTGCCAGCAGTGTAAGCGGGACAACCGAAGCTTTCTTT. This translates into CASSVSGTTEAFF.

For the CDR3, the DNA is TGTGCCACCAGCAGTATCAGGGGTTATAATTCACCCCTCCACTTT. Its translation is CATSSIRGYNSPLHF. The rearrangement joins TRBV15 to TRBJ1-6; tentatively, D is TRBD1 (6 bases). The CDR3 spans 15 residues. The germline V and J ends were trimmed by 3 bases and 4 bases, with 10 bases remaining between them. Looked up from germline, CDR1 is LNHNV and CDR2 is YYDKDF (reference sequence).

The J gene is TRBJ2-4, the V gene TRBV7-9; D call uncertain. Trimming cost V 3 bases and J 0 bases, with 9 bases left between them. From germline, CDR1 is SEHNR and CDR2 FQNEAQ (reference sequence). The CDR3 is 15 residues long. The CDR3 region has the DNA TGTGCCAGCAGCTTCCCTACACTAGCCAAAAACATTCAGTACTTC. Translation gives CASSFPTLAKNIQYF.

The chain is built from TRBV7-2 and TRBJ2-1; 9 bases are a match to TRBD2. Germline assignment: CDR1 SGHTA and CDR2 FQGNSA. The J segment lost 8 bases and the V segment lost 0 bases, leaving 8 bases of the junction unmatched. The CDR3 length is 16 residues. The CDR3 DNA sequence: TGTGCCAGCAGCTTAGCTATAGCGGGAGAGGGGCATGAGCAGTTCTTC. It codes for CASSLAIAGEGHEQFF.

The table lists this clone with many counts. V and J are TRBV6-2 or TRBV6-3 and TRBJ2-7; 7 bases match TRBD2. This CDR3 is 15 amino acids long. The germline V gene has CDR1 MNHEY and CDR2 SVGEGT. V gave up 2 bases and J gave up 5 bases; unmatched junction bases: 9. The CDR3 here is CASSYGGRVHDEQYF. CDR3 nucleotide sequence: TGTGCCAGCAGTTACGGGGGGAGGGTACACGACGAGCAGTACTTC.

This clone was seen a single time. The rearrangement links TRBV5-4 to TRBJ2-6; D is ambiguous. Trimming stripped 1 base from V and 2 bases from J, with 7 bases between. The CDR3 has 15 residues. From germline, CDR1 is SGHNT and CDR2 YYREEE (reference sequence). CDR3 residues: CASSLQGTGANVLTF. The CDR3 bases are TGTGCCAGCAGCTTGCAAGGGACTGGGGCCAACGTCCTGACTTTC.

The V and J genes are TRBV5-4 and TRBJ2-1; tentatively, D is TRBD2 (5 bases). V gave up 0 bases and J gave up 6 bases, with 10 bases separating them. The CDR3 loop spans 14 amino acids. Germline V gives CDR1 SGHNT, CDR2 YYREEE (reference sequence). The CDR3 region has the DNA TGTGCCAGCAGCTTGGGTGCGAGGGCCAATGAGCAGTTCTTC. Encoded protein: CASSLGARANEQFF.

CDR3 loop: CSAALGSEAFF. CDR3 coding DNA: TGCAGCGCCGCTTTAGGGTCTGAAGCTTTCTTT. V and J are TRBV29-1 and TRBJ1-1; D is unclear. CDR1 and CDR2 (germline): SQVTM, ANQGSEA. The CDR3 is made up of 11 amino acids. V dropped 7 bases and J dropped 6 bases, with 12 bases sitting between them.

The chain joins TRBV15 to TRBJ2-6; no clear D. There are 14 residues in the CDR3. V shed 1 base and J shed 4 bases, with 5 bases lying between them. CDR1 and CDR2 from the germline V gene are LNHNV and YYDKDF (reference sequence). CDR3 sequence reads: CATSRAGGANVLTF. In nucleotides, the CDR3 is TGTGCCACCAGCAGAGCCGGAGGGGCCAACGTCCTGACTTTC.

The gene calls are TRBV23-1 and TRBJ2-5; D possibly uses TRBD1 or TRBD2 (5 bases each). TRBV23-1 is an ORF; its function is uncertain. CDR3 length equals 13 residues. V was pared by 3 bases and J by 5 bases, with 10 bases between. CDR3 sequence (DNA): TGCGCCAGCAGTCAGGGGGTCGGGGAGACCCAGTACTTC. Residues: CASSQGVGETQYF.

J is TRBJ2-1 and V is TRBV5-1; D remains unclear. CDR1 and CDR2 from the germline V gene are SGHRS and YFSETQ. The CDR3 runs 12 residues. Trimming took off 3 bases at V and 7 bases at J, with 8 bases between the two ends. CDR3 nucleotides: TGCGCCAGCAGCTACCAGCGAAATGAGCAGTTCTTC. Translating it yields CASSYQRNEQFF. Full variable domain (rest looked up from reference TRBV5-1 and TRBJ2-1): KAGVTQTPRYLIKTRGQQVTLSCSPISGHRSVSWYQQTPGQGLQFLFEYFSETQRNKGNFPGRFSGRQFSNSRSEMNVSTLELGDSALYLCASSYQRNEQFFGPGTRLTVL.

V usage is TRBV30 and J usage is TRBJ2-7, with D perhaps matching TRBD1 (6 bases). V lost 1 base and J lost 4, with 8 bases in between. CDR1 is GTSNPN and CDR2 is SVGIG in the germline V gene (reference sequence). The CDR3 extends over 12 amino acids. The CDR3 DNA is TGTGCCTGGAGTGCTACAGGGTACGAGCAGTACTTC. It is translated as CAWSATGYEQYF.

This clone was detected once. This rearrangement joins TRBV6-1 to TRBJ1-2; D not certain. The CDR3 length is 12 residues. The germline V gene has CDR1 MNHNS and CDR2 SASEGT. Trimming removed 0 bases from V and 4 bases from J, with 3 bases in between. The CDR3 region is CASSEATYGYTF. DNA of the CDR3: TGTGCCAGCAGTGAAGCGACCTATGGCTACACCTTC.

The chain couples TRBV7-3 to TRBJ2-2; tentatively, D is TRBD2 (5 bases). Germline CDR1 reads SGHTA; CDR2 reads FQGTGA. The length of the CDR3 is 15 residues. V was trimmed by 1 base and J by 4 bases, leaving 10 bases between them. The chain's CDR3 is CASSLSWAGTGELFF. As DNA, the CDR3 is TGTGCCAGCAGCTTAAGTTGGGCGGGCACCGGGGAGCTGTTTTTT.

V and J are TRBV3-1 (or the pseudogene TRBV3-2) and TRBJ2-2, with 7 bases aligning to TRBD2. Germline CDR1 and CDR2: LGHDT and YNNKEL (reference sequence). The CDR3 totals 15 residues. V lost 1 base to trimming and J lost 2 bases; unmatched junction nucleotides: 1. CDR3 sequence reads: CASSQGDYNTGELFF. CDR3 in DNA: TGTGCCAGCAGCCAAGGGGACTATAACACCGGGGAGCTGTTTTTT.

The chain recombines TRBV19 with TRBJ1-2; 9 bases line up with TRBD1. The CDR3 spans 17 residues. Trimming took 6 bases from V and 8 from J; bases not matched to a gene: 19. Germline CDR1 LNHDA, CDR2 SQIVND (reference sequence). The CDR3 reads CASSPGDRVRLLGGYTF. The CDR3 coding sequence is TGTGCCAGTAGCCCGGGGGACAGGGTTCGGCTCTTAGGCGGCTACACCTTC.

The chain employs TRBV28 and TRBJ1-3; D not certain. Germline V gives CDR1 MDHEN, CDR2 SYDVKM. The CDR3 spans 12 residues. The V and J ends lost 7 bases and 4 bases respectively, with 8 bases between them. In nucleotides, the CDR3 is TGTGCCAGCACTATGGTCGGAAACACCATATATTTT. It is translated as CASTMVGNTIYF.